These 12 T cell receptor beta chains were all obtained from the same sample, sequenced in a study of control samples from healthy donors and cancer patients. Profiled with immunoSEQ multiplex PCR; TCRdb holds only in-frame clones, not every one. This sample has about 120,000 clones, with less than 90% found just once. Sequences were obtained from blood. Every receptor here comes from a man younger than 30 in good health.

This clone has more than one count but fewer than ten. The chain links TRBV6-1 to TRBJ1-5; TRBD1 matches 10 bases. Germline assignment: CDR1 MNHNS and CDR2 SASEGT. The CDR3 length is 15 residues. J lost 5 bases, V lost 1 base, and 2 bases had no gene match. The CDR3 DNA sequence: TGTGCCAGCAGTGAAGGGACAGGGGGGGATCAGCCCCAGCATTTT. Residues: CASSEGTGGDQPQHF.

This rearrangement joins TRBV4-1 to TRBJ2-2; a possible D gene is TRBD2 (6 bases). CDR1 is MGHRA, CDR2 YSYEKL, per germline. This CDR3 spans 16 amino acids. V was clipped by 0 bases and J by 5 bases, with 13 bases between them. In nucleotides, the CDR3 is TGCGCCAGCAGCCAAGAACCCGGGAGTCCGACCGGGGAGCTGTTTTTT. It is translated as CASSQEPGSPTGELFF.

The chain uses TRBV7-3 and TRBJ2-7; D is unclear. V was clipped by 5 bases and J by 1 base, with 18 bases between them. The CDR3 runs 16 residues. CDR1 is SGHTA, CDR2 FQGTGA, per germline. Here the CDR3 reads CASSIHEWRRSYEQYF. In DNA, the CDR3 is TGTGCCAGCAGCATCCATGAGTGGCGGCGATCCTACGAGCAGTACTTC.

V and J are TRBV18 and TRBJ1-1; D might be TRBD1 (5 bases). Between the trimmed V and J ends, which lost 6 bases and 3 bases, there was a span of 20 bases. CDR1 KGHSH and CDR2 LQKENI come from the germline V gene. This CDR3 comprises 16 residues. The CDR3 sequence is CASSRRETGLDTEAFF. The DNA for the CDR3 is TGTGCCAGCTCCCGACGAGAAACAGGCCTGGACACTGAAGCTTTCTTT.

The rearrangement joins TRBV2 to TRBJ2-2; the match to TRBD2 covers 14 bases. V lost 0 bases and J lost 4; bases outside the gene matches: 4. The CDR3 runs to 18 residues. CDR1 is SNHLY and CDR2 is FYNNEI in the germline V gene. CDR3 nucleotide sequence: TGTGCCAGCAGTGAAGCTTGGGGGACTAGCGGGGGCACCGGGGAGCTGTTTTTT. It specifies CASSEAWGTSGGTGELFF. Variable domain in full (rest from reference TRBV2 and TRBJ2-2): EPEVTQTPSHQVTQMGQEVILRCVPISNHLYFYWYRQILGQKVEFLVSFYNNEISEKSEIFDDQFSVERPDGSNFTLKIRSTKLEDSAMYFCASSEAWGTSGGTGELFFGEGSRLTVL.

Note on this clone: A junction end diverges from the germline sequence, so it may reflect a read error. The same CDR3 can be traced to other DNA sequences in this sample. The rearrangement links TRBV5-1 to TRBJ1-1; the D gene is possibly TRBD1 (6 bases). The CDR3 is made up of 14 amino acids. Germline CDR1 is SGHRS and CDR2 is YFSETQ. The CDR3 protein is CASSRGPPNTEAFF. In DNA form, the CDR3 reads TGCGCCAGCAGCCGGGGGCCCCCGAACACTGAAGCTTTTTTT. The variable domain in full, with the rest retrieved from reference TRBV5-1 and TRBJ1-1, is KAGVTQTPRYLIKTRGQQVTLSCSPISGHRSVSWYQQTPGQGLQFLFEYFSETQRNKGNFPGRFSGRQFSNSRSEMNVSTLELGDSALYLCASSRGPPNTEAFFGQGTRLTVV.

The chain uses TRBV24-1 and TRBJ1-1; a possible D gene is TRBD1 (5 bases). Trimming removed 4 bases at V and 0 bases at J, with 8 bases between. The CDR3 has 14 residues. Germline CDR1 reads KGHDR; CDR2 reads SFDVKD. CDR3 residues: CATSDGRVNTEAFF. CDR3 in DNA: TGTGCCACCAGTGACGGCAGGGTGAACACTGAAGCTTTCTTT.

The CDR3 here is CASSSPRGGQGRDEQYF. In DNA form, the CDR3 reads TGTGCCAGCAGCTCCCCCCGGGGTGGGCAGGGCCGGGACGAGCAGTACTTC. This chain connects TRBV7-3 to TRBJ2-7, with D perhaps TRBD1 or TRBD2 (5 bases each). CDR1 and CDR2 from the germline V gene are SGHTA and FQGTGA. The CDR3 totals 17 residues. V lost 4 bases and J lost 5, with 24 bases in between.

The chain's CDR3 is CASSLRRQDHNEQFF. The CDR3 region has the DNA TGTGCCAGCAGCTTAAGGCGGCAGGACCACAATGAGCAGTTCTTC. The gene calls are TRBV7-6 and TRBJ2-1; the D is unclear. The V and J ends lost 2 bases and 5 bases respectively, with 13 bases between them. The CDR3 sequence is 15 residues long. CDR1 and CDR2 (germline): SGHVS, FNYEAQ. Filled out from reference TRBV7-6 and TRBJ2-1, the complete variable domain reads GAGVSQSPRYKVTKRGQDVALRCDPISGHVSLYWYRQALGQGPEFLTYFNYEAQQDKSGLPNDRFSAERPEGSISTLTIQRTEQRDSAMYRCASSLRRQDHNEQFFGPGTRLTVL.

The V and J genes are TRBV6-4 and TRBJ1-6; D ambiguous. The CDR3 sequence is 14 residues long. Trimming removed 7 bases at V and 7 bases at J, with 14 bases between. Germline V CDR1 and CDR2: MRHNA, SNTAGT. CDR3 in amino acids: CASKAGLGNSPLHF. CDR3 coding DNA: TGTGCCAGCAAGGCAGGCCTAGGAAATTCACCCCTCCACTTT.

This sequence joins TRBV3-1 (or the pseudogene TRBV3-2) and TRBJ2-7; D call uncertain. Per the germline V gene, CDR1 is LGHDT and CDR2 is YNNKEL (reference sequence). V shed 6 bases and J shed 3 bases, with 9 bases lying between them. The CDR3 length is 12 residues. DNA of the CDR3: TGTGCCAGCAGTGGCGACGGCTACGAGCAGTACTTC. It translates to CASSGDGYEQYF.

The chain carries TRBV5-6 and TRBJ2-6; D is perhaps TRBD1 or TRBD2 (5 bases each). Germline loops: CDR1 SGHDT, CDR2 YYEEEE. Trimming pared 10 bases from V and 0 bases from J, leaving 5 bases between. There are 12 residues in the CDR3. The CDR3, as DNA: TGTGCCGGGGGCTCTGGGGCCAACGTCCTGACTTTC. Its translation is CAGGSGANVLTF.